This T cell receptor (beta chain) was sequenced during a study of cytomegalovirus exposure and HLA in healthy donors (dated by TCRdb to between 2016 and 2019). Concerning the study at large: In an earlier analysis of 550 to 750 of the donors, approximately 300 Gb of sequence data and approximately 120 million unique TCR beta sequences from approximately 180 million T cells were reported. Donor age, sex, ethnicity and CMV serostatus were collected together with the repertoire data. Among roughly 400 genotyped donors of the cohort, an average of around 250,000 unique TCR beta nucleotide sequences was sequenced per donor, of which about 19% were non-productive. HLA typing included class I and class II loci at four-digit resolution. An early release that covered some 630 HLA-typed donors contained around 300 gigabases of sequencing data and tens of millions of unique TCR sequences. The study combined high-throughput TCR immunosequencing, statistical association of individual TCRs with disease status, and machine learning to predict cytomegalovirus infection status. The study was designed to test whether signatures of past pathogen exposure could be identified by cataloging public T cell receptors. The number of typed donors differed by locus: roughly 629-630 for A, B, C, DRB1 and DQB1; approximately 520 for DQA1; 600 to 610 for DPA1; and about 470 for DPB1. A later analysis re-examined previously published TCR beta repertoires from hundreds of donors and added high-resolution HLA genotyping to investigate patterns of TCR occurrence. All discovery cohort repertoires had been generated using a single sequencing platform. A separate validation cohort of roughly 120 different subjects was used in addition to the 666-subject first cohort. A later genetic analysis took genome-wide SNP genotypes for about 55% of the roughly 700 donors and used that subset as a discovery cohort. Of the 350 to 400 genotyped donors, approximately 82% fell in the genetic ancestry cluster associated with self-reported Caucasian donors. In an earlier analysis of around 540 of the donors, high-throughput TCR beta sequencing was used to judge whether each TCR beta V gene segment behaved as functional or pseudogenic. In the later analysis, no new phenotypic data were used to find candidate immune exposures; instead, reliance was placed on TCR beta sequences and their occurrence across donors. The study used immunosequencing to profile the T cell repertoires of 666 subjects and linked those repertoires to cytomegalovirus serostatus. Because of strong linkage in the cohort, roughly five DR-DQ haplotypes were treated as single units for association and clustering.

General study outcomes and caveats: Specific HLA alleles were associated with 16,951 TCR beta sequences at a false discovery rate of 0.05 in a later analysis. The earlier analysis of nearly 600 of the donors excluded some 16 rarely observed V segments, including chromosome 9 orphons, because counts were too low. According to a later genetic analysis, donors in an Asian-associated ancestry cluster had fewer N-insertions in productive TCRs than the roughly 700-donor mean. Most TCR sequences were observed very rarely across donors, whereas some public TCRs were present in many individuals. The 87-base-pair reads could not distinguish some IMGT-functional V segments, including TRBV6-2 and TRBV6-3, so those segments were excluded. A further reported finding was that TCR beta sequences accurately predicted the HLA-A and HLA-B alleles for most subjects in the first cohort. Linkage disequilibrium might explain the correlated functional status among segregating V segments, but an unknown experimental factor could not be ruled out. The only immune exposure information available for the cohort was CMV serostatus. In a later analysis, the rate of TCR association differed among HLA loci, with DRB1 alleles having the most associated TCRs and HLA-C alleles having the fewest. This cohort had only TCR beta chains sequenced, and the lack of alpha or paired-chain data limited which features could be detected. The authors suggested that the approach could potentially be generalized to other disease states and immunological phenotypes. A group of highly shared sequence variants was considered likely to be a technical artifact of the sequencing pipeline. Because HLA typing was unavailable for some donors at each locus, only the typed subset was used in association tests. A later analysis reported that several top co-occurrence clusters appeared linked to parvovirus B19, influenza, CMV and Epstein-Barr virus. A later genetic analysis associated a missense DCLRE1C variant with V-gene and J-gene trimming of TCR beta chains, and an independent cohort replicated the association. Strong co-occurrence of HLA alleles, especially DR and DQ, made assigning TCR associations to individual alleles difficult. Broadly in line with IMGT annotations, most TCR beta V segments showed up in productive rearrangements about 90% or about 30% of the time in an earlier analysis of around 600 of the donors. A later analysis found that most CMV-associated TCR beta chains appeared HLA-restricted, with HLA associations seemingly driven largely by CMV exposure. A total of about 180 TCR beta chains were listed by the study as associated with cytomegalovirus. Presence/absence analyses assumed roughly uniform sequencing depth across donors, an assumption that may not hold. In vitro tests confirmed that a few of the cytomegalovirus-associated TCR beta chains recognize cytomegalovirus antigens. The classifier was reported to diagnose cytomegalovirus status with high specificity and sensitivity in both the original and validation cohorts. In a later analysis, HLA-associated TCR beta chains showed more clonal expansion and lower generation probabilities than non-associated chains that were equally common.

Sequences SGDLS (CDR1) and YYNGEE (CDR2) are obtained from the germline V gene. Trimming removed 4 bases from V and 1 base from J, leaving 11 bases between the germline ends. The CDR3 numbers 14 residues from cysteine through phenylalanine. Here the CDR3 DNA is all that survives: 42 bases in frame from base 1. The cohort was made up of 500 to 800 healthy bone marrow donors. All cohort members were sampled while nominally healthy, although unrecorded immune exposures were likely present. The donor was CMV seronegative and was included in the group of about 400 seronegative cohort members. A peripheral blood sample was collected from each donor, and TCR beta sequencing was performed on peripheral blood mononuclear cells. The Qiagen DNeasy Blood Extraction Kit was used to extract genomic DNA from the blood cell samples. The method was the immunoSEQ multiplex PCR assay. For the multiplex PCR, a mixture combining 60 forward primers for TCR Vbeta segments and 13 reverse primers for TCR Jbeta segments was used. Amplification of the CDR3 region of rearranged TCR beta genes was performed with a multiplex PCR assay on genomic DNA. On the Illumina HiSeq System, the amplified TCR beta libraries were sequenced as 87-base-pair reads. The published analysis was carried out like this. Across the 700 or so repertoires, a later analysis counted 75 million to 90 million unique TCR beta chains, around 10 million of which were shared by at least two donors. Raw reads were error-corrected and collapsed into unique sequences with a nearest-neighbor algorithm that merged closely related sequences to remove PCR and sequencing errors. V, D and J gene segments were assigned by aligning CDR3 sequences to IMGT reference sequences. Each retained sequence needed at least a six-nucleotide match to both a V gene segment and a J gene segment. A rearrangement was called productive if the CDR3 had no stop codons and remained in frame with V and J, and every other rearrangement was called non-productive. Following IMGT convention, CDR3 was defined as the stretch from the second conserved V-encoded cysteine to the conserved J-encoded phenylalanine. The earlier analysis of about 500 of the donors excluded sequences that lacked an unambiguous match to a single V gene segment. In an earlier analysis of 450 to 700 of the donors, V segments were called functional above 56.7% productive rearrangements and were called segregating when the between-donor standard deviation exceeded 5%. A statistical classification framework was developed to diagnose cytomegalovirus status using the catalog of TCR beta chain sequences. A later analysis assigned V and J genes by comparing TCR nucleotide sequences with IMGT/GENE-DB human TR gene sequences. The TCRdist pipeline was used in a later analysis to assign CDR3 sequences and most-parsimonious VDJ recombination scenarios. A later analysis defined each TCR beta chain by its CDR3 amino acid sequence plus V-gene family, and excluded reads lacking a unique V-gene family. As a way to deal with suspected cross-contamination and a sequencing artifact, a later analysis dropped roughly 620 nucleotide sequences that were highly shared and had low generation probability. In a later analysis, a clonal expansion index for each public chain was calculated from normalized within-repertoire ranks of inferred template counts. In a later analysis, generation probabilities were computed using a VDJ recombination model fitted to out-of-frame rearrangements, and the results were checked against IGoR. Hypergeometric tests were used in a later analysis to score TCR-TCR, TCR-HLA and TCR-CMV co-occurrence, with a repertoire-size bias correction applied to the TCR pairs. To estimate false discovery rates, a later analysis permuted the HLA or CMV assignments 20 times. A later analysis grouped co-occurring TCRs with DBSCAN, adding TCRdist sequence similarity when clustering within HLA-allele-positive subsets. For co-occurrence clustering, repertoires with fewer than 30,000 or more than 120,000 public chains were excluded, along with a handful of repertoires with anomalous nucleotide sharing. TCRdb took over this immuneACCESS table, retaining in-frame rearrangements with V and J assigned. Such tables are incomplete; in checked studies, under half of the missing clones stem from an unresolved V gene, and the remainder is unexplained. V, J and clone size were drawn from that table, and D and trimming were deduced from the DNA. This sample gives about 190,000 clones in total; around 85% of them show up just once. Jointly, the top ten make up about 1.8% of the sample.

This clone was seen a few times. Its antigen is unknown. Base-call qualities are not available, and no considerably larger clone is one nucleotide away. This TCR was sampled from a man between 18 and 35 years old in good health and CMV-seronegative. The chain employs TRBV9 and TRBJ1-1, with the D gene too uncertain to name. Sequenced material: PBMCs. The CDR3 is CASSPRVGNTEAFF. In nucleotide form, the sequence is TGTGCCAGCAGCCCCCGGGTAGGGAACACTGAAGCTTTCTTT.